Listed below are T cell receptor beta chains from one sample, sequenced in a study of OX40 agonist ivuxolimab in advanced cancers. Clones were read by immunoSEQ multiplex PCR, and TCRdb kept only the in-frame ones, dropping some. The sample includes 15,000 to 20,000 clones, around 67% of them seen just once. This specimen consisted of CD4+ or CD8+ T cells sorted from blood, obtained in a trial of the OX40 agonist ivuxolimab. These receptors came from an adult with an advanced solid tumor such as melanoma, head and neck, liver or kidney cancer. CDR3s leave out the opening cysteine and the closing phenylalanine or tryptophan. Part of the rows lack a size; the others show once, few, many or a class for expanded clones.

v_gene,abundance,j_gene,CDR3aa
TRBV27,NA,TRBJ2-1,ASSLFGQGRGAYNEQF
TRBV19,NA,TRBJ2-1,ASSWGVMSASEQF
TRBV19,few,TRBJ2-1,ARRDHQAGEQF
TRBV4-1,NA,TRBJ2-7,ASSQLSAYEQY
TRBV27,NA,TRBJ2-7,ASSPQGITYEQY
TRBV10-1,NA,TRBJ2-1,ARLTTAKDTGPYNEQF
TRBV6-1,NA,TRBJ1-2,ASLLWDRGLGYT
TRBV27,NA,TRBJ2-7,ASSPGGAYEQY
TRBV27,NA,TRBJ2-1,ASSPLGGGEQF
TRBV7-9,NA,TRBJ2-1,ASSPNRGSSNEQF
TRBV7-6,NA,TRBJ1-1,ASSLAPAGNTEAF
TRBV7-8,few,TRBJ1-2,ASSADREYYGYT
TRBV29-1,NA,TRBJ2-1,SVAPGDYNEQF
TRBV7-9,NA,TRBJ1-2,ASSLALSRAGYGYT
TRBV6-9,NA,TRBJ2-7,ASSSTYEQY